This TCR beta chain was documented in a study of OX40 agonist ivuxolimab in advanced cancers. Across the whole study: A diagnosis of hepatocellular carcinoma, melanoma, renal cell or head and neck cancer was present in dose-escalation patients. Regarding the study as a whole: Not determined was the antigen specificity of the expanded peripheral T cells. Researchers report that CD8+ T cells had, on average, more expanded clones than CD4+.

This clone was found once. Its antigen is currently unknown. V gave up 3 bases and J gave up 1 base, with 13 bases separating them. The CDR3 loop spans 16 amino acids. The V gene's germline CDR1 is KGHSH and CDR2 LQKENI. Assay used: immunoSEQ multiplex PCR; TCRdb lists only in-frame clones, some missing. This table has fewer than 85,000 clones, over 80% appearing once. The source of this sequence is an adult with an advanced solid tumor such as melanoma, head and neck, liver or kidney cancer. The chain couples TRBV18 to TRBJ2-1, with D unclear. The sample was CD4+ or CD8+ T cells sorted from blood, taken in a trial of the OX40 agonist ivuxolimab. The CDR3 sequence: CASSPPVSKSYNEQFF. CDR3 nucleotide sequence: TGTGCCAGCTCACCCCCCGTGTCCAAATCCTACAATGAGCAGTTCTTC.